This T cell receptor beta chain stems from a study of blood T cell repertoires in COVID-19. Germline V lookup: CDR1 WSHSY, CDR2 SAAADI. The V end lost 2 bases, the J end lost 10 bases, and 12 bases lay between the germline ends. CDR3 length: 13 amino acids. The method was immunoSEQ multiplex PCR; TCRdb's version includes in-frame clones alone and lacks a portion of them. The sample carries hundreds of thousands of clones, roughly nine tenths recorded once. Study members were between 18 and 89 years old and lived in 24 US regions. The origin of this receptor is a woman in her twenties or thirties with acute COVID-19. The chain has TRBV10-2 and TRBJ2-1; the D is unclear. Sequencing was done on a sample of PBMCs or T cells enriched from blood (not recorded which). DNA for the CDR3: TGCGCCAGCAGTGAGGTAAGCGTCTTGGAGCAGTTCTTC. Amino acids: CASSEVSVLEQFF.